The clone carrying this T cell receptor (beta chain) is a singleton in its sample. These data are taken from a study of shared clonotypes between healthy human individuals. TCRdb keeps only in-frame clones here, not all; method: immunoSEQ multiplex PCR. The sample carries a few million clones, 85% to 95% recorded once. The CDR3 is 15 amino acids. The V gene's germline CDR1 is ENHRY and CDR2 SYGVKD. V dropped 10 bases and J dropped 0 bases, with 16 bases sitting between them. This chain uses TRBV10-3 with TRBJ2-1; perhaps TRBD2 as D (5 bases). The sequence was obtained from a young man in good health. Some clones in this sample may be carry-over from other donors' samples. Sequenced input: naive CD4+ T cells from PBMCs. Indicated subset: CD45RA+ positively selected. This CDR3 is CATQSGLRSYNEQFF. CDR3 coding DNA: TGTGCCACCCAAAGCGGCCTGCGCTCCTACAATGAGCAGTTCTTC.